The 29 T cell receptor beta chains below all came from one sample that was sequenced in a study of response to subunit inactivated influenza vaccine. TCRdb analysed the RT-PCR reads with MiXCR anew, one entry per CDR3 protein. This table has some 500,000 distinct CDR3 sequences, approximately 15% appearing once. Sequenced material: CD4+ T cells sorted from PBMCs, taken roughly 24 months after vaccination. These receptors all come from a man in his fifties or sixties who received an inactivated influenza vaccine.

This clonotype has just a few counts. DNA of the CDR3: TGTGCCAGCAGCTACTGGGAAGCCAAAAACATTCAGTACTTC. Residues: CASSYWEAKNIQYF. The chain joins TRBV5-6 to TRBJ2-4, with D uncertain. The germline gives CDR1 SGHDT, CDR2 YYEEEE. The length of the CDR3 is 14 residues. With 3 bases removed from V and 0 bases from J, the gap between germline ends came to 7 bases.

The rearrangement links TRBV28 to TRBJ2-7, with TRBD2 matching over 9 bases. Trimming removed 2 bases from V and 4 bases from J; junction bases left unmatched: 6. Germline V CDR1 and CDR2: MDHEN, SYDVKM. CDR3 size: 15 residues. Here the CDR3 DNA reads TGTGCCAGCAGTTTAATGGCTAGCGGGATGTACGAGCAGTACTTC. It translates to CASSLMASGMYEQYF. Supplemented by reference TRBV28 and TRBJ2-7, the full variable domain reads DVKVTQSSRYLVKRTGEKVFLECVQDMDHENMFWYRQDPGLGLRLIYFSYDVKMKEKGDIPEGYSVSREKKERFSLILESASTNQTSMYLCASSLMASGMYEQYFGPGTRLTVT.

The table lists this clonotype with a few counts. CDR3 bases: TGCGCCAGCAGCCACCGTCCTGCGCAGTATTTT. This gives the protein CASSHRPAQYF. The chain carries TRBV4-3 and TRBJ2-3; D is unclear. The CDR3 consists of 11 residues. V lost 3 bases and J lost 10, with 8 bases in between. The germline V gene encodes CDR1 LGHNA and CDR2 YSLEER.

This clonotype was seen a handful of times. The chain joins TRBV15 to TRBJ1-5, with a weak D call TRBD1 (5 bases). With 1 base removed from V and 1 base from J, the gap between germline ends came to 5 bases. The germline V gene encodes CDR1 LNHNV and CDR2 YYDKDF (reference sequence). The CDR3 extends over 14 amino acids. The CDR3 region has the DNA TGTGCCACCAGCAGAGGACAGAGCAATCAGCCCCAGCATTTT. This gives the protein CATSRGQSNQPQHF.

This clonotype was seen a few times. This chain connects TRBV5-1 to TRBJ1-2, with a weak D call TRBD1 (5 bases). V was pared by 5 bases and J by 12 bases, with 20 bases between. This CDR3 has 13 residues. The germline V gene has CDR1 SGHRS and CDR2 YFSETQ. CDR3 DNA: TGCGCCAGCAGAGGGGCCGATCCCTCCGGGGACACCTTC. This encodes CASRGADPSGDTF.

This clonotype was detected a few times. The V and J genes are TRBV5-1 and TRBJ1-4, with D hard to call. Germline V gene lookup returns CDR1 SGHRS and CDR2 YFSETQ. V was trimmed by 0 bases and J by 5 bases, leaving 8 bases between them. CDR3 length: 14 residues. Here the CDR3 DNA reads TGCGCCAGCAGCTTGGACAATCCGAATGAAAAACTGTTTTTT. Its protein is CASSLDNPNEKLFF.

This chain joins TRBV20-1 and TRBJ2-2, with unresolved D. Trimming shortened V by 1 base and J by 1 base, and 7 bases separated the two germline ends. The CDR3 runs 14 residues. In germline, CDR1 is DFQATT, CDR2 SNEGSKA (reference sequence). The CDR3 DNA is TGCAGTGCTAGAGGACCCCTGAACACCGGGGAGCTGTTTTTT. Amino acid sequence: CSARGPLNTGELFF.

J is TRBJ2-5 and V is TRBV24-1; D is perhaps TRBD2 (6 bases). The CDR3 sequence is 14 residues long. Deletions cut 6 bases from V and 4 bases from J, with 14 bases between. Germline lookup yields CDR1 KGHDR and CDR2 SFDVKD. The CDR3, as DNA: TGTGCCACCAGTACTAGCCTGTTAAGAGAGACCCAGTACTTC. It translates to CATSTSLLRETQYF.

This clonotype was recorded a few times. The chain has TRBV7-2 and TRBJ2-7, with 8 bases matching TRBD2. Germline CDR1 and CDR2: SGHTA and FQGNSA. The CDR3 loop spans 14 amino acids. Germline trimming cut 5 bases from V and 4 bases from J; bases unmatched to any gene: 7. The CDR3 coding sequence is TGTGCCAGCAGCGAACGGACTAGCATTTACGAGCAGTACTTC. Translating it yields CASSERTSIYEQYF. The variable domain in full, with the rest retrieved from reference TRBV7-2 and TRBJ2-7, is GAGVSQSPSNKVTEKGKDVELRCDPISGHTALYWYRQSLGQGLEFLIYFQGNSAPDKSGLPSDRFSAERTGGSVSTLTIQRTQQEDSAVYLCASSERTSIYEQYFGPGTRLTVT.

There are many counts of this clonotype. This chain uses TRBV4-2 with TRBJ2-5; possible D gene TRBD1, 5 bases. Germline CDR1 is LGHNA and CDR2 is YNFKEQ. Trimming removed 1 base from V and 1 base from J, with 16 bases in between. The CDR3 extends over 17 amino acids. The chain's CDR3 is CASSQGLQGEGQETQYF. As DNA, the CDR3 is TGTGCCAGCAGCCAAGGACTCCAGGGTGAAGGCCAAGAGACCCAGTACTTC.

This clonotype was seen more than once but under ten times. V usage is TRBV6-1 and J usage is TRBJ2-2, with 11 bases matching TRBD2. The CDR3 length is 17 residues. Trimming took 6 bases from V and 3 from J; bases not matched to a gene: 9. CDR1 and CDR2 from the germline V gene are MNHNS and SASEGT. The CDR3 loop is CASSSHSGRVYTGELFF. The CDR3 nucleotides read TGTGCCAGCAGCAGCCATAGCGGGAGGGTGTACACCGGGGAGCTGTTTTTT.

In the case of this clonotype: The CDR3 ends on some other residue instead of the conserved phenylalanine or tryptophan, so this is likely a read error. The chain is built from TRBV6-2 or TRBV6-3 and TRBJ1-4, with D unclear. V lost 6 bases and J 2 bases, leaving 13 bases between the germline ends. The CDR3 contains 15 residues. From germline, CDR1 is MNHEY and CDR2 SVGEGT. The CDR3 reads CASRRRLGTNEKLFS. The CDR3 DNA follows: TGTGCCAGCAGACGCCGGTTGGGTACTAATGAAAAACTGTTTTCT.

A few counts support this clonotype. The chain links TRBV11-2 to TRBJ1-4, with D tentatively TRBD1 (5 bases). V lost 3 bases and J 7 bases, leaving 12 bases between the germline ends. This CDR3 is 14 amino acids long. CDR1 SGHAT and CDR2 FQNNGV come from the germline V gene. The CDR3 reads CASSLGGISEKLFF. CDR3 DNA sequence: TGTGCCAGCAGCTTGGGGGGGATCAGTGAAAAACTGTTTTTT.

The CDR3 sequence is CAWSVFGGRDEQFF. CDR3 in DNA: TGTGCCTGGAGTGTTTTCGGGGGCCGCGATGAGCAGTTCTTC. This chain links TRBV30 with TRBJ2-1, with D possibly being TRBD1 or TRBD2 (6 bases each). The ends were cut back, 0 bases at V and 8 bases at J, with 14 bases in the middle. The CDR3 has 14 residues. Germline lookup yields CDR1 GTSNPN and CDR2 SVGIG (reference sequence).

The chain has TRBV11-1 and TRBJ1-1, with D maybe TRBD1 (6 bases). From germline, CDR1 is SGHAT and CDR2 FQDESV (reference sequence). Trimming removed 2 bases at V and 1 base at J, with 14 bases between. The CDR3 extends over 16 amino acids. The CDR3 sequence is CASSLRYSGQNTEAFF. CDR3 DNA: TGTGCCAGCAGCTTAAGATACTCGGGACAGAACACTGAAGCTTTCTTT. The full variable domain, in which reference TRBV11-1 and TRBJ1-1 provide the parts outside the CDR3, is EAEVAQSPRYKITEKSQAVAFWCDPISGHATLYWYRQILGQGPELLVQFQDESVVDDSQLPKDRFSAERLKGVDSTLKIQPAELGDSAMYLCASSLRYSGQNTEAFFGQGTRLTVV.

The rearrangement joins TRBV7-9 to TRBJ2-3; 10 bases are shared with TRBD2. After removal of 1 base from V and 4 bases from J, the junction contained 5 bases not matched to a gene. The V gene's germline CDR1 is SEHNR and CDR2 FQNEAQ (reference sequence). The CDR3 covers 16 residues. CDR3: CASSLGRTSGSDTQYF. In DNA, the CDR3 is TGTGCCAGCAGCTTAGGGCGGACTAGCGGCTCAGATACGCAGTATTTT.

The table lists this clonotype with a few counts. The rearrangement uses TRBV6-2 or TRBV6-3 and TRBJ1-1, with unresolved D. V gave up 0 bases and J gave up 0 bases, with 11 bases separating them. The CDR3 is 16 residues long. Germline V gene sequence: CDR1 MNHEY, CDR2 SVGEGT. The CDR3 is CASSYSRVTMNTEAFF. The DNA of the CDR3 is TGTGCCAGCAGTTACTCCCGGGTAACCATGAACACTGAAGCTTTCTTT.

J is TRBJ2-1 and V is TRBV12-3 or TRBV12-4; the D is unclear. V lost 4 bases and J lost 9, with 10 bases in between. CDR3 size: 12 residues. The CDR3 coding sequence is TGTGCCAGCAGTTCACTACGGACTGAGCAGTTCTTC. Translation: CASSSLRTEQFF.

In its sample, this clonotype was seen a few times. J is TRBJ1-1 and V is TRBV20-1, with 7 bases aligning to TRBD1. The CDR3 extends over 14 amino acids. V lost 4 bases to trimming and J lost 0 bases; unmatched junction nucleotides: 5. Germline assignment: CDR1 DFQATT and CDR2 SNEGSKA (reference sequence). The CDR3: CSAIKGQMNTEAFF. In DNA, the CDR3 is TGCAGTGCTATAAAGGGACAGATGAACACTGAAGCTTTCTTT.

This clonotype was found a few times. The chain combines TRBV29-1 with TRBJ1-2, with TRBD1 matching 7 bases. V gave up 8 bases and J gave up 2 bases; unmatched junction bases: 8. The CDR3 is made up of 13 amino acids. The germline V gene has CDR1 SQVTM and CDR2 ANQGSEA. CDR3 protein: CSILTGRNYGYTF. The CDR3 DNA follows: TGCAGCATCCTGACAGGGCGAAACTATGGCTACACCTTC.

The V gene is TRBV15, the J gene TRBJ2-1; tentatively, D is TRBD1 (5 bases). V gave up 1 base and J gave up 4 bases, with 11 bases separating them. Germline-derived CDR1 and CDR2 are LNHNV and YYDKDF (reference sequence). The CDR3 contains 15 residues. In DNA form, the CDR3 reads TGTGCCACCAGCAGAGTGGCAGGGTCATACAATGAGCAGTTCTTC. Translating gives CATSRVAGSYNEQFF.

V gene TRBV29-1 combines with J gene TRBJ1-4; no reliable D call. CDR1 SQVTM and CDR2 ANQGSEA come from the germline V gene. Trimming took 5 bases from V and 4 from J, leaving 11 bases between them. The CDR3 contains 13 residues. CDR3 sequence reads: CSVLGRDNEKLFF. CDR3 DNA: TGCAGCGTTCTTGGACGGGATAATGAAAAACTGTTTTTT.

The table lists this clonotype with a few counts. The V and J genes are TRBV4-3 and TRBJ2-1; 8 positions agree with TRBD1. Trimming removed 1 base from V and 5 bases from J; junction bases left unmatched: 4. The CDR3 runs to 15 residues. From germline, CDR1 is LGHNA and CDR2 YSLEER. DNA for the CDR3: TGCGCCAGCAGCCAAGGACAGGGGCGAAACAATGAGCAGTTCTTC. Translating gives CASSQGQGRNNEQFF.

This chain's CDR3 is CASSYEGGELFF. CDR3 nucleotides: TGTGCCAGCAGTTACGAGGGCGGGGAGCTGTTTTTT. The V and J genes are TRBV6-5 and TRBJ2-2, with TRBD2 as a possible D gene (5 bases). Germline loops: CDR1 MNHEY, CDR2 SVGAGI. This CDR3 spans 12 amino acids. V gave up 2 bases and J gave up 7 bases, with 5 bases separating them.

This clonotype was counted a few times. The chain joins TRBV5-1 to TRBJ1-4; a possible D gene is TRBD1 (5 bases). The CDR3 contains 16 residues. CDR1 is SGHRS, CDR2 YFSETQ, per germline. V was cut by 4 bases and J by 2 bases, with 15 bases left in between. Here the CDR3 DNA reads TGCGCCAGCAGCCCTAAACTCGACAGCACTAATGAAAAACTGTTTTTT. Translating gives CASSPKLDSTNEKLFF. Supplemented by reference TRBV5-1 and TRBJ1-4, the full variable domain reads KAGVTQTPRYLIKTRGQQVTLSCSPISGHRSVSWYQQTPGQGLQFLFEYFSETQRNKGNFPGRFSGRQFSNSRSEMNVSTLELGDSALYLCASSPKLDSTNEKLFFGSGTQLSVL.

The rearrangement joins TRBV20-1 to TRBJ1-5; 7 positions match TRBD1. CDR3 length equals 13 residues. With 5 bases clipped from V and 2 bases from J, the junction kept 3 bases outside the gene matches. Germline V gene lookup returns CDR1 DFQATT and CDR2 SNEGSKA (reference sequence). CDR3 sequence reads: CSAHDRGNQPQHF. In nucleotides, the CDR3 is TGCAGTGCTCACGACAGGGGCAATCAGCCCCAGCATTTT.

V gene TRBV28 combines with J gene TRBJ1-6; tentatively, D is TRBD1 (6 bases). Germline CDR1 is MDHEN and CDR2 is SYDVKM. Trimming took off 2 bases at V and 7 bases at J, with 15 bases between the two ends. There are 16 residues in the CDR3. CDR3 nucleotides: TGTGCCAGCAGTTTAAGTCGGGGGCAGGGCAATTCACCCCTCCACTTT. It yields the protein CASSLSRGQGNSPLHF.

This clonotype was seen at least ten times. J is TRBJ2-1 and V is TRBV9; D might be TRBD1 or TRBD2, each matching 5 bases. The CDR3 has 18 residues. CDR1 and CDR2 from the germline V gene are SGDLS and YYNGEE. Trimming took off 0 bases at V and 0 bases at J, with 16 bases between the two ends. The CDR3 DNA sequence: TGTGCCAGCAGCGTAGGGGCTAAAACTGGGGGCTCCTACAATGAGCAGTTCTTC. It translates to CASSVGAKTGGSYNEQFF.

In its sample, this clonotype was seen a few times. The chain combines TRBV12-3 or TRBV12-4 with TRBJ1-1; perhaps TRBD1 as D (5 bases). The length of the CDR3 is 14 residues. With 11 bases removed from V and 0 bases from J, the gap between germline ends came to 16 bases. CDR3 sequence reads: CASSRQIMNTEAFF. The CDR3 nucleotides read TGTGCCTCTTCAAGACAGATAATGAACACTGAAGCTTTCTTT.